A single sample is the source of the 3 T cell receptor beta chains below, sequenced in a study of post-analysis software for immune sequencing data. No cognate antigen is known for these TCRs. Study observations and caveats: With TRBV5-6, TRBV5-1 and TRBV20-1 included, about five TRBV segments were more frequent in patients than in controls.

Unique molecular identifiers had been added to the TCR beta cDNA libraries. TCRdb fed the PCR reads into MiXCR, producing one record per CDR3 protein. The data show more than 450,000 distinct CDR3 sequences, 44% seen once. Sequenced input: blood. Receptor source: a girl aged 5 to 17 with multiple sclerosis.

This clonotype was seen only a few times. The chain has TRBV24-1 and TRBJ2-1; perhaps TRBD2 as D (6 bases). V lost 5 bases and J lost 6, with 13 bases in between. Germline CDR1 and CDR2: KGHDR and SFDVKD. The CDR3 totals 14 residues. The DNA of the CDR3 is TGTGCCACCAGTGGCGGGGAGCCCACCAATGAGCAGTTCTTC. As protein: CATSGGEPTNEQFF.

This clonotype was seen only a few times. The rearrangement links TRBV4-2 to TRBJ1-5; 9 nucleotides align to TRBD1. With V trimmed by 2 bases and J by 0 bases, 5 bases remained unmatched. Germline assignment: CDR1 LGHNA and CDR2 YNFKEQ. The CDR3 runs to 17 residues. CDR3 in amino acids: CASSQSLQGASNQPQHF. CDR3 coding DNA: TGTGCCAGCAGCCAAAGCCTACAGGGGGCTAGCAATCAGCCCCAGCATTTT.

V usage is TRBV5-1 and J usage is TRBJ2-7; 10 nucleotides line up with TRBD2. Near its end, the DNA agrees better with TRBJ2-5, so the J call may be wrong. Germline V gene sequence: CDR1 SGHRS, CDR2 YFSETQ. The CDR3 has 18 amino acids. The CDR3 protein is CASSSSVLSGRAGKTQYF. In nucleotides, the CDR3 is TGCGCCAGCAGCTCATCCGTGTTAAGCGGGAGGGCCGGGAAGACCCAGTACTTC.